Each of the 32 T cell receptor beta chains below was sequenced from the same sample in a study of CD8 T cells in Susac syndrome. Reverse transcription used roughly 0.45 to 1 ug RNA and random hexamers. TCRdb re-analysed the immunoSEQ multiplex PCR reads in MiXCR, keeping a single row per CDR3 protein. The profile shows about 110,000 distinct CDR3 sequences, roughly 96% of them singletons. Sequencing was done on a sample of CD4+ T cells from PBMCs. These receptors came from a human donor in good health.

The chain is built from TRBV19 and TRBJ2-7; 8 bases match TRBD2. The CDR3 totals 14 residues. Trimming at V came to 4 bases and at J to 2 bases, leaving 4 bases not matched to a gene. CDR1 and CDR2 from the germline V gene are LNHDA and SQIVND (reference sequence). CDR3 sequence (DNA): TGTGCCAGTAGTAGCCAGCGGGGGACCTACGAGCAGTACTTC. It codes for CASSSQRGTYEQYF.

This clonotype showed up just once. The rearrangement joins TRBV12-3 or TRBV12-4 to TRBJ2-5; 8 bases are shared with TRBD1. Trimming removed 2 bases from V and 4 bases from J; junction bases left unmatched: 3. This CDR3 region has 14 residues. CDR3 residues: CASSLFRGPETQYF. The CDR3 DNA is TGTGCCAGCAGTTTATTCAGGGGGCCAGAGACCCAGTACTTC.

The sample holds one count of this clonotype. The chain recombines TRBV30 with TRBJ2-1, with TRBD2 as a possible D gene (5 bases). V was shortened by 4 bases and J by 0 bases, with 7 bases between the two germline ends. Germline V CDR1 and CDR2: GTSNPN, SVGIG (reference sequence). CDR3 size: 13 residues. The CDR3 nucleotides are TGTGCCTGGACGGGGAGCTCCTACAATGAGCAGTTCTTC. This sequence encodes CAWTGSSYNEQFF. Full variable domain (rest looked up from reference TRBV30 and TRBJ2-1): SQTIHQWPATLVQPVGSPLSLECTVEGTSNPNLYWYRQAAGRGLQLLFYSVGIGQISSEVPQNLSASRPQDRQFILSSKKLLLSDSGFYLCAWTGSSYNEQFFGPGTRLTVL.

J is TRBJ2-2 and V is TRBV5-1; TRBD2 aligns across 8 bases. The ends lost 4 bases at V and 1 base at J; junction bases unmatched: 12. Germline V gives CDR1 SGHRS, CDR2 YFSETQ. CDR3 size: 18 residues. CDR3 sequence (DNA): TGCGCCAGCAGCCCGGACGGGGGGGCAGGAGGGAACACCGGGGAGCTGTTTTTT. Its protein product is CASSPDGGAGGNTGELFF. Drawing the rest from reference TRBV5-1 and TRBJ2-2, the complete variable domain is KAGVTQTPRYLIKTRGQQVTLSCSPISGHRSVSWYQQTPGQGLQFLFEYFSETQRNKGNFPGRFSGRQFSNSRSEMNVSTLELGDSALYLCASSPDGGAGGNTGELFFGEGSRLTVL.

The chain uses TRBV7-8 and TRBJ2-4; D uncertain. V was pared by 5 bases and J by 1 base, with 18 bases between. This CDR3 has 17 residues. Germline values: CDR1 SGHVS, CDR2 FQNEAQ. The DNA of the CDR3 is TGTGCCAGCAGCCCTAGGACGTCCCTGGATGCCAAAAACATTCAGTACTTC. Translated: CASSPRTSLDAKNIQYF.

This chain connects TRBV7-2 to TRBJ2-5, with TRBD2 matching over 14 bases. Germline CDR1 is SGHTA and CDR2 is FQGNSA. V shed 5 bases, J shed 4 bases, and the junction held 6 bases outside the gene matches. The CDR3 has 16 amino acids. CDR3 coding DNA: TGTGCCAGCAGCCCGGGGACTAGCGGGAGTGCAGAGACCCAGTACTTC. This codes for CASSPGTSGSAETQYF.

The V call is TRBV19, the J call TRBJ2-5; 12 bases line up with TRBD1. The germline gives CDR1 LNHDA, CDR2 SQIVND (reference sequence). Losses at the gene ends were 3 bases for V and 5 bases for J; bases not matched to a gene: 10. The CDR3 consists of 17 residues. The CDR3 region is CASSIDPPGQGAETQYF. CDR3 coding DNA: TGTGCCAGTAGTATCGATCCCCCGGGACAGGGGGCTGAGACCCAGTACTTC.

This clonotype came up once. This CDR3 is CASSLGRLDTDTQYF. The DNA for the CDR3 is TGTGCCAGCAGTTTAGGGCGGTTAGACACAGATACGCAGTATTTT. The chain joins TRBV27 to TRBJ2-3; the D is unclear. Germline V CDR1 and CDR2: MNHEY, SMNVEV (reference sequence). There are 15 residues in the CDR3. With 2 bases removed from V and 2 bases from J, the gap between germline ends came to 11 bases.

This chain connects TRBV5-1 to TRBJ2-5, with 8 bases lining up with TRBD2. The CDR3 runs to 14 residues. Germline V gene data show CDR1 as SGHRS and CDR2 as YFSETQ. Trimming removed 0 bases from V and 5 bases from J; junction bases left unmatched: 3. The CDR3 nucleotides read TGCGCCAGCAGCTTGGAAGCGGGGGTGGAGACCCAGTACTTC. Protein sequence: CASSLEAGVETQYF. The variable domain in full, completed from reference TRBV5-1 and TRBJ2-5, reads KAGVTQTPRYLIKTRGQQVTLSCSPISGHRSVSWYQQTPGQGLQFLFEYFSETQRNKGNFPGRFSGRQFSNSRSEMNVSTLELGDSALYLCASSLEAGVETQYFGPGTRLLVL.

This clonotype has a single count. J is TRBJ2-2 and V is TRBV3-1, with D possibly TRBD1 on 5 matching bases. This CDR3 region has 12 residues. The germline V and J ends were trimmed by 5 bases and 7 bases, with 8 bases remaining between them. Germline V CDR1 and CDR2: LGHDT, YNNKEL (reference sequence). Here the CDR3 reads CASSAGRGELFF. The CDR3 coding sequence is TGTGCCAGCAGCGCAGGGCGCGGGGAGCTGTTTTTT.

The CDR3 DNA reads as TGTGCCAGCAGCCGAAATCATGACCCGGGTCTCGTAGGCTACACCTTC. Protein: CASSRNHDPGLVGYTF. J is TRBJ1-2 and V is TRBV4-2; the D is unclear. This CDR3 region has 16 residues. Trimming took 4 bases from V and 8 from J, leaving 23 bases between them. In germline, CDR1 is LGHNA, CDR2 YNFKEQ.

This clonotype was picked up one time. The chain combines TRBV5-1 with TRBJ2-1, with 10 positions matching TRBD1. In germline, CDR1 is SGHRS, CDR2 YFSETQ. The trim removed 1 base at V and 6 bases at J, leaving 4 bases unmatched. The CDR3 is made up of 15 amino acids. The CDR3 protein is CASSLTGQGVNEQFF. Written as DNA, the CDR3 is TGCGCCAGCAGCTTGACTGGACAGGGGGTCAATGAGCAGTTCTTC.

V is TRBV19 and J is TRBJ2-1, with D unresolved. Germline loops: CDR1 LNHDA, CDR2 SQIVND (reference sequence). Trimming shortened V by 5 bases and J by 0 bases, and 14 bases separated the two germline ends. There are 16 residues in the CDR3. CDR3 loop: CASSLLRTTSYNEQFF. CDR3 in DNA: TGTGCCAGTAGTCTATTACGGACCACCTCCTACAATGAGCAGTTCTTC. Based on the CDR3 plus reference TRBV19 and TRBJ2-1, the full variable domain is DGGITQSPKYLFRKEGQNVTLSCEQNLNHDAMYWYRQDPGQGLRLIYYSQIVNDFQKGDIAEGYSVSREKKESFPLTVTSAQKNPTAFYLCASSLLRTTSYNEQFFGPGTRLTVL.

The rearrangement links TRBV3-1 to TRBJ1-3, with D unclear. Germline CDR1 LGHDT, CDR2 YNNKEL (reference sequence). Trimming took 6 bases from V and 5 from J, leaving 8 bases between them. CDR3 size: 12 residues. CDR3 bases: TGTGCCAGCAGTCCAAGTAGAAACACCATATATTTT. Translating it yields CASSPSRNTIYF.

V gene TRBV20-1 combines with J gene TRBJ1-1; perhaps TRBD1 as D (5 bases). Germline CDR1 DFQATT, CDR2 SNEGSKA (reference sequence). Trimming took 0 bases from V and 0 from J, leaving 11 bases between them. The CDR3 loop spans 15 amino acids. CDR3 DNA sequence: TGCAGTGCTAGAGACTGGACACCTATGAACACTGAAGCTTTCTTT. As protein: CSARDWTPMNTEAFF.

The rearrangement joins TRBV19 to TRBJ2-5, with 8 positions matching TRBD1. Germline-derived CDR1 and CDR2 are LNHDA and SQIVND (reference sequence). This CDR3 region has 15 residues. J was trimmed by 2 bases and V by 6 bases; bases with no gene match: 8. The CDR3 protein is CASSSGGKGQETQYF. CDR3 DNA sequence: TGTGCCAGTAGCTCAGGGGGCAAAGGGCAAGAGACCCAGTACTTC.

The DNA for the CDR3 is TGTGCCAGCAGCCCGGATGGACAGGGGTTACGTGGCTACACCTTC. Encoded protein: CASSPDGQGLRGYTF. V and J are TRBV4-2 and TRBJ1-2; 9 nucleotides agree with TRBD1. The V segment lost 4 bases and the J segment 7 bases; nucleotides outside the gene matches: 10. Germline CDR1 is LGHNA and CDR2 is YNFKEQ. The CDR3 runs 15 residues.

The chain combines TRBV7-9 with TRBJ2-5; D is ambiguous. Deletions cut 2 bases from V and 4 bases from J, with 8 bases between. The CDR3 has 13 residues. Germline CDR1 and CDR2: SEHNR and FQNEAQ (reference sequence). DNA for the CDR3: TGTGCCAGCAGCTTACCCCCGACAGAGACCCAGTACTTC. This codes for CASSLPPTETQYF. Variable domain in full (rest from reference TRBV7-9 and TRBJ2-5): DTGVSQNPRHKITKRGQNVTFRCDPISEHNRLYWYRQTLGQGPEFLTYFQNEAQLEKSRLLSDRFSAERPKGSFSTLEIQRTEQGDSAMYLCASSLPPTETQYFGPGTRLLVL.

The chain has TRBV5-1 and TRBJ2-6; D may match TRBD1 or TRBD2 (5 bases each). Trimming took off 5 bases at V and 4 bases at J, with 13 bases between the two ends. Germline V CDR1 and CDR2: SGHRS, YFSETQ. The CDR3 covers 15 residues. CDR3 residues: CASSYEGSGANVLTF. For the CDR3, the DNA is TGCGCCAGCAGTTACGAGGGGTCAGGGGCCAACGTCCTGACTTTC.

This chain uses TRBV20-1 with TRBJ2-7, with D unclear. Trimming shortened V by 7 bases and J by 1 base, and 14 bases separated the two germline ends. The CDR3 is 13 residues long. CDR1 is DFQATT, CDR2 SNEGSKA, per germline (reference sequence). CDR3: CSVWSGASYEQYF. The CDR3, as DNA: TGCAGTGTCTGGAGTGGAGCGTCCTACGAGCAGTACTTC.

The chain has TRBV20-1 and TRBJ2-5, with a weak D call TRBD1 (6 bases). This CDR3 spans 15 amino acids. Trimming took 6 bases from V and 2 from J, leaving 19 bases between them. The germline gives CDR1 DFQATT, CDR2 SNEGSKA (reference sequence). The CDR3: CSALWDTLKQETQYF. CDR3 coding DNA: TGCAGTGCACTCTGGGACACATTGAAGCAAGAGACCCAGTACTTC.

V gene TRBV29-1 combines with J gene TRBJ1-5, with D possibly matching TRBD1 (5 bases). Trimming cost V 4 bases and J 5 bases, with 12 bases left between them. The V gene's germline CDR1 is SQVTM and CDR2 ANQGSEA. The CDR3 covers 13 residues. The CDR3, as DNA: TGCAGCGTTGTGACAGAGCTAGATCAGCCCCAGCATTTT. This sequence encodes CSVVTELDQPQHF.

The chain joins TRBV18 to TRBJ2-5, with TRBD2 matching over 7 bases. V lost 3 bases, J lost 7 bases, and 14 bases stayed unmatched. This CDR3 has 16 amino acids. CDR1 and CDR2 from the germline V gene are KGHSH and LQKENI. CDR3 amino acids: CASSPPGGGYEWTQYF. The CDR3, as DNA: TGTGCCAGCTCACCCCCGGGAGGTGGTTACGAATGGACCCAGTACTTC. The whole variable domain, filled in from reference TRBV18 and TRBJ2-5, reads NAGVMQNPRHLVRRRGQEARLRCSPMKGHSHVYWYRQLPEEGLKFMVYLQKENIIDESGMPKERFSAEFPKEGPSILRIQQVVRGDSAAYFCASSPPGGGYEWTQYFGPGTRLLVL.

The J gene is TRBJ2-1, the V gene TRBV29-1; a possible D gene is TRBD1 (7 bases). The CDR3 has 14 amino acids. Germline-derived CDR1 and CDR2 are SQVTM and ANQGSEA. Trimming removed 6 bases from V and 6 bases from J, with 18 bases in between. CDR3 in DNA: TGCAGCGTCCAAAGACTGGAGGGGGCCAATGAGCAGTTCTTC. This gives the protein CSVQRLEGANEQFF.

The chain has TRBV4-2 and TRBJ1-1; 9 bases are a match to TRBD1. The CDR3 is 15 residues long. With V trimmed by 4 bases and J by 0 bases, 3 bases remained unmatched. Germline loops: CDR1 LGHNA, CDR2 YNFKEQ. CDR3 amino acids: CASSRDRAVNTEAFF. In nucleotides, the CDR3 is TGTGCCAGCAGCCGGGACAGGGCGGTGAACACTGAAGCTTTCTTT.

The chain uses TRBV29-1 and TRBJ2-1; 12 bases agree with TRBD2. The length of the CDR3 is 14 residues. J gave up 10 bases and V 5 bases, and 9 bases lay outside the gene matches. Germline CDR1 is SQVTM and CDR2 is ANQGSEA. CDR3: CSVRLAGEVREQFF. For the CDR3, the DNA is TGCAGCGTTAGACTAGCGGGAGAGGTAAGGGAGCAGTTCTTC.

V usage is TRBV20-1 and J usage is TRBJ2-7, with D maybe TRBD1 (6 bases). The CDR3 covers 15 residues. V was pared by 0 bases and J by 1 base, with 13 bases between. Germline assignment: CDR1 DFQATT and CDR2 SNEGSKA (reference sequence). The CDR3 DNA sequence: TGCAGTGCTAGAGACACAGGGACCACATCCTACGAGCAGTACTTC. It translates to CSARDTGTTSYEQYF.

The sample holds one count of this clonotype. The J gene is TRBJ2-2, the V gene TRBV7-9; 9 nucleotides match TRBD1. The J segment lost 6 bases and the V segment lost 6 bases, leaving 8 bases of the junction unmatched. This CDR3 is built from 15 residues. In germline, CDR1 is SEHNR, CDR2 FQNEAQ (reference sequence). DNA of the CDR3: TGTGCCAGCAGGGCCGGGACAGGGAGTTCCGGGGAGCTGTTTTTT. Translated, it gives CASRAGTGSSGELFF.

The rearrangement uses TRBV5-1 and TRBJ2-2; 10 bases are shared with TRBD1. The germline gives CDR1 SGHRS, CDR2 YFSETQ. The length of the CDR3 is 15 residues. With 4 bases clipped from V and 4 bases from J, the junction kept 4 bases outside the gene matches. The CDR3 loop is CASSPGQGITGELFF. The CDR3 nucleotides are TGCGCCAGCAGCCCGGGACAGGGGATCACCGGGGAGCTGTTTTTT.

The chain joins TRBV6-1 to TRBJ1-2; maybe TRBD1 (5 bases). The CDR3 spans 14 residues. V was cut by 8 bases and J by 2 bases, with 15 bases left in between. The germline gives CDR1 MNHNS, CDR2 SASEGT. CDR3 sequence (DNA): TGTGCCAGCGGATGGGACGGGTGGAACTATGGCTACACCTTC. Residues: CASGWDGWNYGYTF.

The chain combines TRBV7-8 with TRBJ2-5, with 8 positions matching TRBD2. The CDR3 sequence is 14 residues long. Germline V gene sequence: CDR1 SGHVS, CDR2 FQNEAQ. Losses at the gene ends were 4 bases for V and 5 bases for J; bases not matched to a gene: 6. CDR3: CASSSGGGYETQYF. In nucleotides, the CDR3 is TGTGCCAGCAGCTCGGGGGGGGGCTACGAGACCCAGTACTTC.

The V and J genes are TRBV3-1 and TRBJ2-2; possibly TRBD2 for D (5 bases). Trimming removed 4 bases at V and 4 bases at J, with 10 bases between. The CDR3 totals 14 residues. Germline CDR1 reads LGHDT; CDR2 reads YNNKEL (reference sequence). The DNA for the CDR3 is TGTGCCAGCAGCCGAGGTCGGGGCACCGGGGAGCTGTTTTTT. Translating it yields CASSRGRGTGELFF.